This record looks at one T cell receptor beta chain sequence and its context. Its antigen is currently not known. An end of the junction differs from the germline gene, which may be a read error. The data originate from a study of T cell responses to AZD1222 COVID-19 vaccine (dated by TCRdb to the early 2020s). General notes on the study: Because spike-specific TCR depth and breadth did not differ between the two schedules, AZD1222 recipients who got a second dose at roughly 4 weeks were pooled with those who got a second dose at roughly 12 weeks. Trial participants were enrolled into age subgroups of 18-55, 56-69 and 70-plus years, which contained about 150, 27 and 61 TCR-sequenced participants, respectively. A total of 230 to 250 trial participants underwent TCR sequencing, of whom roughly 210 received two doses of AZD1222 and about 25 received two doses of the MenACWY control vaccine.

The CDR3 runs 16 amino acids, cysteine and phenylalanine included. Kept here is only the CDR3 DNA, which spans 48 bases and is read in frame from base 1. From a lookup of the germline V gene, CDR1 and CDR2 are MDHEN and SYDVKM. The CDR3 regions of human TCRbeta chains were analyzed by immunosequencing. In the source study's methods: TCRs in the repertoires were compared against a reference library of SARS-CoV-2-specific TCRs that had been generated with the MIRA antigen-specificity platform. Breadth was defined as the fraction of unique TCRs that were SARS-CoV-2-associated. Depth was defined as the fraction of total T cells that were SARS-CoV-2-associated. Using the MIRA data, each spike-specific TCR was mapped to the spike region that the TCR reacts to and placed in a CD4 or CD8 class. Log10-transformed breadth and depth values were compared by one-way ANOVA with Sidak's multiple comparisons tests. TCRdb took over this immuneACCESS table, retaining in-frame rearrangements with V and J assigned. Such tables are incomplete; in checked studies, under half of the missing clones stem from an unresolved V gene, and the remainder is unexplained. The D gene and trimming were derived from the DNA, and the V and J assignments and clone size from that table. The sample yields roughly 150,000 clones; 90% to 95% were counted once. The ten largest clones take up 2.3% of the sample.

What the work shows at the level of the full study, not this receptor alone: The whole spike protein was spanned by vaccine-associated CD4 TCRs, and dominant responses were seen in regions 160-218 and 743-854. Reportedly, almost half of the unique spike-specific TCRs recognized epitopes lying outside the regions that are mutated in the B.1.351 and B.1.1.7 variants. Participants were mostly white British, with more females than males. The authors suggested clonal diversity may have been underestimated. No day 14 peak-response samples were available, so repertoires were characterized only after the peak T cell response. Conclusions about previously exposed vaccinees are limited, since just five or six AZD1222 recipients were seropositive for SARS-CoV-2 at baseline. Spike-specific TCR breadth and depth rose significantly after two AZD1222 doses compared with day 0 and with MenACWY recipients. In the small 56-69-year group, the increase in depth fell short of significance, most likely because of low power.

Interpreted using the paper, the time point label stands for: baseline before first vaccination. The vaccinee samples were drawn from two UK trials, COV001 and COV002, one of which was a single-blind randomized controlled phase 2/3 trial testing AZD1222 (ChAdOx1 nCoV-19) in healthy adults. Trial participant PBMC samples were collected at day 0 and day 28 after the second dose for TCRbeta chain sequencing. The input for sequencing was peripheral blood, taken on day 0 of AZD1222 vaccination. The rearrangement joined TRBV28 to TRBJ1-5, with TRBD1 perhaps the D gene, on 5 matching bases. This clonotype was sampled from an adult in good health. The nucleotide sequence reads TGTGCCAGCAGGACCGGGACGGCAAGAAGCAATCAGTCCCAGCATTTT. The translation is CASRTGTARSNQSQHF.